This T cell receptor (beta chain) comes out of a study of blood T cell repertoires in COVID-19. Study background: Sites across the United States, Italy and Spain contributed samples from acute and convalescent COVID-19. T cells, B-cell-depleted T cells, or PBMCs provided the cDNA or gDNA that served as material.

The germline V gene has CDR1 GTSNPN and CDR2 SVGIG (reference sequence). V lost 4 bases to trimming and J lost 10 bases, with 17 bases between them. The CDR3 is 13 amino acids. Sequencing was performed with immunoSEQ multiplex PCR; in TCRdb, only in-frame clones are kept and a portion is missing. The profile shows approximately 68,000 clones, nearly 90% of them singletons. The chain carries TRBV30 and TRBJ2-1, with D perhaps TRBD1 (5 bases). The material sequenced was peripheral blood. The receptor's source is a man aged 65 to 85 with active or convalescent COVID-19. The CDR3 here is CAWNGQGVGEQFF. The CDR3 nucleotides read TGTGCCTGGAACGGGCAGGGTGTAGGAGAGCAGTTCTTC.